This T cell receptor (beta chain) was recovered during a study of CD8+CD57+ T cells in acquired aplastic anemia. Study details: Across the sorted CD4+ and CD8+ cells, DNA amounts averaged roughly 3 ug. General observations from the study: Between patients and controls, around 27 CD8+ CDR3 sequences were found in common.

Concerning this clonotype: Antigen specificity is unknown. The junction departs from the called germline gene at one end, perhaps through a read error.

TCR beta VDJ and CDR3 profiling used genomic DNA as template. From the reads, TCRdb called clonotypes with MiXCR, one entry per CDR3 protein. The table includes approximately 250,000 distinct CDR3 sequences, roughly 82% detected once. Before being chosen for sequencing, patients had shown CD8+CD57+ cell expansion by flow cytometry. The CDR3 has 14 amino acids. Germline V gene sequence: CDR1 SEHNR, CDR2 FQNEAQ (reference sequence). J is TRBJ2-5 and V is TRBV7-9; TRBD2 might be the D (5 bases). This clonotype originated in a human donor with aplastic anemia. The source material was sorted CD4+, CD8+, or CD8+CD57+ T cells (not recorded which) from PBMCs. The CDR3 nucleotides read TGTGCCACCAGCATACACGGCGGGCCCGGGATCCAGTACTTC. Its protein is CATSIHGGPGIQYF.